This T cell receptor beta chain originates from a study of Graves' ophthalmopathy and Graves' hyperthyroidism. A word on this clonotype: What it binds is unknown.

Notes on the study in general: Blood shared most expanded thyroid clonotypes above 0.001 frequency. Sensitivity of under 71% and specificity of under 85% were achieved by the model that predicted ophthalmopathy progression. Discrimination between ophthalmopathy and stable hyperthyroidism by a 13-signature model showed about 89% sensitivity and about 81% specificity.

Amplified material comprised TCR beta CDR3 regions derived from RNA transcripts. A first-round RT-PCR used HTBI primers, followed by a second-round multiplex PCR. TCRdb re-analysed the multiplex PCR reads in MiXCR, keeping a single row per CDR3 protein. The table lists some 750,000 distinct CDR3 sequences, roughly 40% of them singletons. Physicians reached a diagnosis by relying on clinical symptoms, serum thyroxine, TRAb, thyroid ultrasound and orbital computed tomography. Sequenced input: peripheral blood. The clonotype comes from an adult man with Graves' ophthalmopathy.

The CDR3 loop is CSAQGDRDKLFF. The DNA of the CDR3 is TGCAGTGCTCAGGGGGACAGGGACAAACTGTTTTTT. The chain uses TRBV20-1 and TRBJ1-4; 9 nucleotides agree with TRBD1. Germline CDR1 and CDR2: DFQATT and SNEGSKA (reference sequence). V was pared by 5 bases and J by 11 bases, with 6 bases of the junction left unmatched. This CDR3 comprises 12 residues.